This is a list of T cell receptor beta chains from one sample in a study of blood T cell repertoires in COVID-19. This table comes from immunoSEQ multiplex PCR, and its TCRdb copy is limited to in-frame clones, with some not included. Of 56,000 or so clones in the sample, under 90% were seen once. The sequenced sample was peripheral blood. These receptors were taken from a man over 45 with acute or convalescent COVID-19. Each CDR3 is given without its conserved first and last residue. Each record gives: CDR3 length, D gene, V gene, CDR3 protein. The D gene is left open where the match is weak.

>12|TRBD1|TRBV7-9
ASSSTGVGEKLF
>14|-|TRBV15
ATSRDFSETNEKLF
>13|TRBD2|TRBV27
ASSSLAGLAGELF
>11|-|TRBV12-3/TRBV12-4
ASSFGSSETQY
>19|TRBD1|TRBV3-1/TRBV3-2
ASSRKRFLRDRGKSNSPLH
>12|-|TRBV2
ASTWQSSYNEQF
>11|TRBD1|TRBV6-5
ASSNRGDTEAF
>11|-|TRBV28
ASQGLPTSKAF
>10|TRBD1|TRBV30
AWSGQGTEAF
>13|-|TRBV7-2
ASSLDMAPGQPQH
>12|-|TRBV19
ASSPTGRTDTQY
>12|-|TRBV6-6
ASTPTRYTGELF
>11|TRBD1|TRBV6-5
ASEGQNSEKLF
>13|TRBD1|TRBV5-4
ASSNRDRAGNTIY
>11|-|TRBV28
ASRLGGNTEAF
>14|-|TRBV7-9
ASRTPVGSSYNEQF
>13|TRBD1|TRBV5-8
ASSKPTGSGNTIY